This entry features one TCR beta chain sequence. The antigen is unknown. These data originate in a study of T cell responses to AZD1222 COVID-19 vaccine. Study conclusions and caveats: Across the whole spike, CD4 TCRs peaked at regions 160-218 and 743-854. Seropositive status at baseline applied to only 5 or 6 AZD1222 recipients. White British donors predominated, females outnumbered males, and clonal diversity was possibly underestimated.

The CDR3 covers 15 residues. V lost 4 bases, J lost 0 bases, and 9 bases lay in between. Germline V gene lookup returns CDR1 LGHDT and CDR2 YNNKEL (reference sequence). Profiled with immunoSEQ multiplex PCR; TCRdb holds only in-frame clones, not every one. The sample lists some 180,000 clones; around 90% were seen once. The rearrangement links TRBV3-1 (or the pseudogene TRBV3-2) to TRBJ1-4, with D perhaps matching TRBD1 (5 bases). This receptor was obtained from an adult in good health. This material consisted of peripheral blood, taken on day 0 of AZD1222 vaccination. For the CDR3, the DNA is TGTGCCAGCAGCCTCGGGACTACAACTAATGAAAAACTGTTTTTT. It specifies CASSLGTTTNEKLFF.